The text below deals with one T cell receptor (beta chain). Its antigen is currently not known. Per-nucleotide qualities are absent, and no much larger clonotype sits a single base away. Including cysteine and phenylalanine, the CDR3 has 14 amino acids. Of the read, only the CDR3 DNA is kept; its 42 bases are in frame from base 1. CDR1 SGHTA and CDR2 FQGNSA were looked up in the germline V gene. V and J lose 5 bases and 5 bases, and a span of 15 bases separates them. The entry originates in a study of blood T cells in healthy people across ages (dated by TCRdb to the mid-2010s). In the study overall: In model experiments, roughly one uniquely barcoded TCR beta cDNA molecule per two T cells was captured by template switching. For two donors (one aged 18 to 30 and one aged 80 or older), the study analyzed two additional independent replicas of 1 million unique cDNA reads from the same blood draw. To track age-related changes in TCR beta repertoire diversity, the study relied on deep sequencing normalized with unique cDNA molecular identifiers. Donors of different ages were randomly distributed across sequencing lanes to avoid experimental bias. Four age groups were formed from the donors: young (average around 15 years), middle-aged (just under 40), aged (more than 55) and long-lived (more than 75). Study-wide conclusions, independent of this receptor: Because profiling used bulk unsorted PBMCs, naive and antigen-experienced compartments could not be compared conclusively. The percentage of naive T cells measured by flow cytometry correlated strongly with observed TCR beta diversity. Estimates of total diversity based on one million sequenced T cells were regarded as lower bounds and as underestimates. Observed TCR beta diversity per million T cells fell roughly linearly with age, and a significant reduction was already apparent by age roughly 40. The CMV infection status of donors was not known, potentially confounding age-related changes in expanded clonotypes. Compared with the aged group, more naive CD4+ T cells, fewer expanded clones and increased TCR diversity were shown by the long-lived group, suggesting age selection.

Libraries were prepared through 5' RACE. Reads for this sample came from an Illumina HiSeq 2500. A second 7 to 11 cycle PCR used a sample-barcoded 5' primer and a J-beta primer mix. A template-switch 5' adaptor carrying 12 random nucleotides introduced a unique molecular identifier onto each TCR beta cDNA molecule. Each sample yielded at least 3 million CDR3-containing paired-end reads. First-strand cDNA was synthesized from all RNA with the Mint cDNA synthesis kit, primed by a TRBC-specific oligonucleotide. Following uracil-DNA glycosylase treatment, all cDNA underwent a first 18-cycle PCR with the universal primers M1SS and BC2_uni_R. As for how the authors treated the data: For normalization, 1 million high-quality reads were randomly selected from each sample, with every read carrying a distinct molecular identifier. Instead of being binned into consensus sequences, reads with shared molecular identifiers were discarded. MiTCR, run with a Q25 quality threshold and the strictest error-elimination algorithm, handled CDR3 identification, clonotype clustering and error correction. A nonparametric unseen species model with Euler transformation was used to estimate a lower bound on total TCR beta diversity. TCRdb reprocessed the public reads (quality trimming at Q25 with fastp, clone calling with MiXCR) and kept in-frame beta chains. Entries are consolidated by CDR3 protein sequence, retaining the most common genes and DNA. TCRdb, rather than the study authors, made the V and J calls. The sample profile shows 550,000 to 700,000 distinct CDR3 sequences; 25% to 30% of them were found once. Around 18% of the sample rests with the top ten.

The approximately 39 donors, aged about 6 to 100 years, were systemically healthy Caucasian individuals from Russia. Each donor gave ten milliliters of peripheral blood, collected into EDTA-treated Vacutainer tubes. PBMCs were isolated by Ficoll-Paque density-gradient centrifugation, with at least 6 million obtained per sample. Total RNA was extracted from PBMCs with Trizol reagent, with at least 6 micrograms obtained per sample. For every donor, an aliquot of PBMCs went through flow cytometry to measure the percentages of naive CD45RAhigh/CD27high T cells. The receptor was isolated from a woman in her sixties or seventies in good health. Sequences were obtained from blood. The chain is encoded by TRBV7-2 joined to TRBJ2-5; the D gene is unclear. CDR3 reads: CASSIGRPKETQYF. The nucleotide sequence is TGTGCCAGCAGCATAGGACGCCCCAAGGAGACCCAGTACTTC.